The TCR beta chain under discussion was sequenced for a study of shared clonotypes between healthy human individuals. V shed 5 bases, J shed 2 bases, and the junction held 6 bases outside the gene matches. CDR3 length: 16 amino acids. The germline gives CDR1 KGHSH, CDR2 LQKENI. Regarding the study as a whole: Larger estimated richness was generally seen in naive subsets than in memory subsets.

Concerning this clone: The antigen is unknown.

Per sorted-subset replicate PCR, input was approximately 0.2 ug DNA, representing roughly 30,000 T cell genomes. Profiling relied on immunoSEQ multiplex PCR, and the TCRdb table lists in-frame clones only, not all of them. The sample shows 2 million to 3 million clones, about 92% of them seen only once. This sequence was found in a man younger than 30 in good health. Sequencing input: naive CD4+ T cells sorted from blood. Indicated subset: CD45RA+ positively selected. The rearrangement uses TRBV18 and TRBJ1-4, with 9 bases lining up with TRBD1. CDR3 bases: TGTGCCAGCTCATCGGACAGGGGATCCACTAATGAAAAACTGTTTTTT. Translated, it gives CASSSDRGSTNEKLFF.